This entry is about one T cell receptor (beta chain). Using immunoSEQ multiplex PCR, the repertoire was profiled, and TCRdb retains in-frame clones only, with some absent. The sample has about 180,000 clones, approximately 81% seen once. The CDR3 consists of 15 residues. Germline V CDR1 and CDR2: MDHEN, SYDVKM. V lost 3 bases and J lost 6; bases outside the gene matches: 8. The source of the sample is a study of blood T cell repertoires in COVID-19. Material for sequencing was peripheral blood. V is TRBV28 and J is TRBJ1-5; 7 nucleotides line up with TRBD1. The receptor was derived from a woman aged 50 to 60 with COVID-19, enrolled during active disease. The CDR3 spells CASSLPRTGGQPQHF. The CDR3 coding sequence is TGTGCCAGCAGTTTGCCCCGGACAGGAGGTCAGCCCCAGCATTTT.